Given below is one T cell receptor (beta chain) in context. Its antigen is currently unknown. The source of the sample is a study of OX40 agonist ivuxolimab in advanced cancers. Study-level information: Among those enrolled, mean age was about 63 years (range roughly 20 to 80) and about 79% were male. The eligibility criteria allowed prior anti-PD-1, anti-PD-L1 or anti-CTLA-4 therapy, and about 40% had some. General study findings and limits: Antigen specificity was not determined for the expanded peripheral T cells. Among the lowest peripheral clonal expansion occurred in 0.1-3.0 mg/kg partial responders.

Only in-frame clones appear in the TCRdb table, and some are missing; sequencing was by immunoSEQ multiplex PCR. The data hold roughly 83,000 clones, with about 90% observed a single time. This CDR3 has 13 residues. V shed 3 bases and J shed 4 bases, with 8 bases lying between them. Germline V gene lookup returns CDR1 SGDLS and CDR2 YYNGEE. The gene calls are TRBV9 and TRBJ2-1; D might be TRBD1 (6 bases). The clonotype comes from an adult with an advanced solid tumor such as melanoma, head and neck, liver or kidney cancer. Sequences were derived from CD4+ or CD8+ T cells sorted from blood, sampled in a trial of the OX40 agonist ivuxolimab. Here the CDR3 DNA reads TGTGCCAGCAGCGCGCAGGGGTACAATGAGCAGTTCTTC. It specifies CASSAQGYNEQFF.